This T cell receptor (beta chain) was captured by sequencing in a study of blood T cell repertoires in COVID-19. Germline CDR1 reads SGHAT; CDR2 reads FQNNGV. The length of the CDR3 is 12 residues. V lost 1 base and J 14 bases, leaving 12 bases between the germline ends. Only in-frame clones appear in the TCRdb table, and some are missing; sequencing was by immunoSEQ multiplex PCR. The table includes roughly 250,000 clones, roughly 93% detected once. The study drew participants aged 18 to 89 years from fewer than 30 US areas. Membership in each cohort depended on participant-reported clinical history.

This clonotype was sampled from a woman between 40 and 50 years old with acute COVID-19. The gene calls are TRBV11-2 and TRBJ2-1, with a weak D call TRBD1 (5 bases). Sequencing input: PBMCs or T cells enriched from blood (not recorded which). DNA of the CDR3: TGTGCCAGCAGCTTAGCAACAGGATTGGAGTTCTTC. Its protein product is CASSLATGLEFF.